This TCR beta chain was profiled in a study of Graves' ophthalmopathy and Graves' hyperthyroidism. This clonotype has just a few counts. RNA transcripts provided the template for amplifying TCR beta CDR3 regions. Following a first-round RT-PCR that used HTBI primers, a second-round multiplex PCR was carried out. TCRdb reprocessed the multiplex PCR reads with MiXCR, giving one entry per CDR3 protein. The table shows some 400,000 distinct CDR3 sequences, with about 17% occurring only once. This CDR3 spans 13 amino acids. With 8 bases clipped from V and 7 bases from J, the junction kept 8 bases outside the gene matches. Germline CDR1 is MNHNS and CDR2 is SASEGT.

Sequenced input: peripheral blood. This clonotype originated in a woman under 30 with Graves' ophthalmopathy. This rearrangement joins TRBV6-1 to TRBJ1-5, with 7 bases identical to TRBD1. CDR3 protein: CASSLGQRQPQHF. The CDR3 DNA reads as TGTGCCAGCTCGTTGGGACAGAGACAGCCCCAGCATTTT.